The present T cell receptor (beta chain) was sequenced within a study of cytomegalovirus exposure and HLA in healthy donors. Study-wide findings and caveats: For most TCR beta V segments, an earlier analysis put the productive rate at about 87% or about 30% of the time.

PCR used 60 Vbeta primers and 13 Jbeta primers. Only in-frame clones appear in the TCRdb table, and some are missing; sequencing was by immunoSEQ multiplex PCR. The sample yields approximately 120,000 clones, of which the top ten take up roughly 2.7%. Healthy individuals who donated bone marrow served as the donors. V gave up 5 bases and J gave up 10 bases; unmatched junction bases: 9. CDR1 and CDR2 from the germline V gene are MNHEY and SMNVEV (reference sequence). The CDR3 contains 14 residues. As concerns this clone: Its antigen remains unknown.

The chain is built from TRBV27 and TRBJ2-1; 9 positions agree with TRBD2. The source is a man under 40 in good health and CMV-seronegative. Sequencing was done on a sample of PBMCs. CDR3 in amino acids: CASSPRRGGKEQFF. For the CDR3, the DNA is TGTGCCAGCAGTCCCAGGCGGGGGGGTAAGGAGCAGTTCTTC.